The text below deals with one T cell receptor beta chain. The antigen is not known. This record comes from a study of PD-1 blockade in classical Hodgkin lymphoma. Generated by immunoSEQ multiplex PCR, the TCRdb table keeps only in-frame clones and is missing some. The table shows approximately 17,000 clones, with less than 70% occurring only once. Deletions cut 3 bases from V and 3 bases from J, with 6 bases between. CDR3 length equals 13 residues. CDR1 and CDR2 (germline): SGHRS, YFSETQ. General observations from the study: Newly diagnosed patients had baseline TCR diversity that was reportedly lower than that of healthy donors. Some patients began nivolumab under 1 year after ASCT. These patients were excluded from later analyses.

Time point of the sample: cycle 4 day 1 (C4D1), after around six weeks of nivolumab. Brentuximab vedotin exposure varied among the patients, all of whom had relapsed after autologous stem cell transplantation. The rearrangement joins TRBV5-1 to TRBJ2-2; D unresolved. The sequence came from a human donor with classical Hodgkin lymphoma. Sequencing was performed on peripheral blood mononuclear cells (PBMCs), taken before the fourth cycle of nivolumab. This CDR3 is CASSSDHTGELFF. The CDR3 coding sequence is TGCGCCAGCAGCTCGGACCACACCGGGGAGCTGTTTTTT.